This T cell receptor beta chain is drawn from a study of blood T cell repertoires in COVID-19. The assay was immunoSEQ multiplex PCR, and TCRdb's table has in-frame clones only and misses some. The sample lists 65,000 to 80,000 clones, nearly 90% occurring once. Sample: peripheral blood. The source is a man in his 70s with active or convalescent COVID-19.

The CDR3 loop is CASSVRNVRGDNEKLFF. CDR3 in DNA: TGTGCCAGCAGCGTACGGAACGTCAGGGGGGATAATGAAAAACTGTTTTTT. The rearrangement uses TRBV11-2 and TRBJ1-4, with 7 nucleotides matching TRBD1. With 5 bases clipped from V and 4 bases from J, the junction kept 13 bases outside the gene matches. The CDR3 spans 17 residues. The germline gives CDR1 SGHAT, CDR2 FQNNGV. Complete variable domain (other parts from reference TRBV11-2 and TRBJ1-4): EAGVAQSPRYKIIEKRQSVAFWCNPISGHATLYWYQQILGQGPKLLIQFQNNGVVDDSQLPKDRFSAERLKGVDSTLKIQPAKLEDSAVYLCASSVRNVRGDNEKLFFGSGTQLSVL.